This TCR beta chain was recovered during a study of regulatory T cells in long-lasting Graves disease (dated by TCRdb to the early 2020s). Background for the entire study: Patients with newly diagnosed Graves' disease had been on antithyroid drugs for under 3 months. Peripheral blood TCR sequencing and RNA sequencing compared persistent Graves' disease patients with newly diagnosed Graves' disease patients. TCR sequencing covered approximately 13 persistent and 20 or so newly diagnosed Graves' disease patients, around 35 samples in total. The study was registered as a clinical trial and conducted in China. Broad study findings and their caveats: As a limitation, the authors acknowledged that the small sample size may reduce accuracy. Compared with newly diagnosed patients, persistent Graves' disease patients had lower TCR Shannon entropy and fewer highly expanded clones, which suggests clonal expansion. Preferential use of TRBV28, TRBJ1-2 and TRBJ2-5 was observed in persistent disease, whereas TRBV20-1 and TRBJ2-1 were favored in newly diagnosed disease. Peripheral blood alone was examined, since thyroid tissue, which constituted the primary lesion, could not be accessed. Sequencing and analysis were restricted to the TCR beta chain. More public clonotypes were shared among persistent patients (about 2,800) than among newly diagnosed patients (966).

Libraries were made using multiplex PCR. These reads were obtained on an Illumina HiSeq 4000. TCR beta libraries were built with iRepertoire HTBI primers and Arm-PCR amplification of CDR3 regions. Gel purification was performed on PCR products prior to sequencing. Turning to the authors' computational methods: Gene usage analysis of CDR3 amino acid clonotypes used the approximately 62 TRBV and more than 13 TRBJ segments found across samples. COPE and FqMerger were used to merge the filtered high-quality paired reads into contigs. BLAST was used to align contigs to IMGT TRBV, TRBD and TRBJ reference genes, and CDR3 was defined according to IMGT. Highly expanded clones were defined as clonotypes with a frequency above 0.1%. Shannon entropy was used to measure repertoire diversity, and the Gini coefficient was used to measure V-J evenness. Public clonotypes were defined as clonotypes shared by more than one individual. TCRdb cleaned the public reads at Q25 with fastp, built clones with MiXCR and kept in-frame beta chains. Merged by CDR3 protein, the rows form single entries marked with the most common genes and DNA. For this entry, the V and J calls and clone size follow TCRdb and not the study's own pipeline. The sample table contains under 450,000 distinct CDR3 sequences; only one count was recorded for 15% to 20% of them. 20% to 25% of the sample is in the top ten clones.

This clonotype appeared many times. The specificity of this receptor is unknown. No much larger clone is present one base from it, and per-base qualities are unavailable. Trimming leaves V shorter by 5 bases and J shorter by 13 bases, with the junction holding 7 bases beyond the gene matches. CDR3 length: 14 amino acids, cysteine to phenylalanine. The entry retains the CDR3 DNA only, 42 bases that are in frame from base 1. The germline V gene (reference sequence) supplies CDR1 SGHAT and CDR2 FQDESV. In light of the paper, this sample's time point label describes: newly diagnosed GD, antithyroid drugs for less than 3 months. For both TCR sequencing and RNA sequencing, RNA was extracted from PBMCs in TRIzol. The diagnosis of Graves' disease followed American Thyroid Association guidelines. Patients for the study were recruited at an endocrinology department in Xi'an, China. From each patient, around 9 milliliters of peripheral blood was collected into an EDTA anticoagulant tube. Ficoll Paque Plus density gradient separation was used to isolate PBMCs, and no further T cell sorting was performed. An Agilent 2100 Bioanalyzer and agarose gel were used to assess RNA quality, and a NanoDrop 2000 was used to measure RNA concentration.

These data also formed part of another study, on T cells in Graves' hyperthyroidism and ophthalmopathy. As noted in the second study: A patient counted as having stable Graves' hyperthyroidism if no progression to ophthalmopathy occurred over 18 months of follow-up. Hyperthyroidism patients were aged 18 to 65 years and newly diagnosed, with disease duration of less than 2 months. Exclusion was applied to patients with uncontrolled infections, other autoimmune diseases, pregnancy or lactation. Clinical symptoms, serum thyroxine and TRAb, thyroid ultrasound, and orbital computed tomography formed the basis for the diagnoses. The first round of RT-PCR for the TCR CDR3 was performed with the HTBI primer set and the Qiagen OneStep RT-PCR kit. Most expanded thyroid clonotypes (frequency above 0.001) were also detected in blood, a finding suggesting that blood repertoires may reflect thyroid immune responses. A model built on a 13 V-J signature distinguished ophthalmopathy from stable hyperthyroidism, reaching 85% to 90% sensitivity and around 81% specificity in cross-validation and 80%/75% in testing. In validation, the model predicted progression to ophthalmopathy a median of 6.5 months before onset, with roughly 68% sensitivity and 72.22% specificity. TCR V-J signatures able to tell the groups apart were searched for in a discovery cohort of 100 patients, of whom roughly 42 had Graves' ophthalmopathy and roughly 59 had stable Graves' hyperthyroidism. An independent validation cohort of 18 to 20 hyperthyroidism patients and over 15 patients who later progressed to ophthalmopathy tested prospective prediction of ophthalmopathy. The roughly 99 discovery patients were divided at random into training and test sets in a 7:3 ratio. Thyroid tissue and blood T-cell repertoires from several Graves' hyperthyroidism patients were also compared in the study. After sampling, hyperthyroidism patients received methimazole starting at 30 mg daily, and ophthalmopathy patients received high-dose intravenous methylprednisolone. Libraries were constructed in a second round of multiplex PCR, after which size selection and purification were performed. Paired-end sequencing of the libraries was performed with 100 bp reads on an Illumina HiSeq2000. Raw data were processed with SOAPnuke, discarding reads with adapters, uncalled bases, mean Phred below 15, or no exact constant-primer or identifier match. High-quality paired reads were merged using COPE v1.2.5, and each unique nucleotide sequence was defined as a clonotype. Clonotypes were aligned to IMGT TRBV, TRBD and TRBJ reference segments using MiTCR v1.1. The analysis included only V-J combinations with a frequency above 0.0001, which together covered roughly 99% of the repertoires. The TCS score was defined as F50 (clonal expansion) divided by E x V (chaos), with BLOSUM62-based TCRdist calculated between CDR3 peptides within each V-J. Welch's t-statistics and random forest reduced fewer than 600 V-J features to roughly 13, which were used in a naive Bayes classifier (R e1071). No statistical method was used to fix the sample size in advance, and group allocation was not hidden from the investigators. The paper reports TCR Vbeta CDR3 sequencing of approximately 140 peripheral blood samples: under 45 ophthalmopathy, under 85 hyperthyroidism and around 17 progressor patients.

The source is a woman in her late teens or twenties with Graves disease. Donor details come from another sample of the same person, matched by shared clones. The sequencing here drew on peripheral blood mononuclear cells (PBMCs), taken at new diagnosis, from a patient treated with antithyroid drugs. The chain was built from TRBV11-1 and TRBJ2-1; TRBD2 lines up with 14 middle nucleotides. The CDR3: CASSPGLAGADQFF. The bases are TGTGCCAGCAGCCCGGGACTAGCGGGAGCCGATCAGTTCTTC.